Presented here are 22 T cell receptor beta chains from one specimen sequenced in a study of shared clonotypes between healthy human individuals. The repertoire was sequenced with immunoSEQ multiplex PCR; TCRdb's copy has only in-frame clones and lacks some. The sample holds 1.6 million or so clones, 98% seen once. Sequenced input: naive CD4+ T cells sorted from blood. Described subset: CD45RA+ positively selected. These receptors were taken from a man in his thirties or forties in good health.

This chain connects TRBV11-3 to TRBJ2-7, with D perhaps matching TRBD2 (6 bases). Germline V gene data show CDR1 as SGHNT and CDR2 as YENEEA. The V end was cut by 2 bases, the J end by 4 bases, with 15 bases between. This CDR3 contains 15 residues. CDR3 in DNA: TGTGCCAGCAGCTTATATACCGGGAGTATTTACGAGCAGTACTTC. Its translation: CASSLYTGSIYEQYF.

This chain connects TRBV7-9 to TRBJ1-2; 10 bases fit TRBD1. The CDR3 covers 14 residues. The J segment lost 4 bases and the V segment lost 1 base, leaving 0 bases of the junction unmatched. The germline gives CDR1 SEHNR, CDR2 FQNEAQ (reference sequence). This CDR3 reads CASSLGTGGYGYTF. The CDR3, as DNA: TGTGCCAGCAGCTTAGGGACAGGGGGCTATGGCTACACCTTC.

This clone appeared a single time. The chain joins TRBV4-3 to TRBJ1-1; D gene ambiguous. CDR1 is LGHNA, CDR2 YSLEER, per germline. V was pared by 0 bases and J by 1 base, with 9 bases between. The CDR3 is 15 amino acids. The CDR3, as DNA: TGCGCCAGCAGCCAAGAGTGGTCGGGGAACACTGAAGCTTTCTTT. Translated, it gives CASSQEWSGNTEAFF.

In the case of this clone: Other DNA sequences in this specimen translate into the identical CDR3. The chain combines TRBV7-2 with TRBJ2-1; D remains unclear. The CDR3 is 16 amino acids. Germline lookup yields CDR1 SGHTA and CDR2 FQGNSA. The ends were cut back, 2 bases at V and 0 bases at J, with 11 bases in the middle. The DNA for the CDR3 is TGTGCCAGCAGCTTACAAGGGCTCAGCTCCTACAATGAGCAGTTCTTC. Protein: CASSLQGLSSYNEQFF.

V is TRBV9 and J is TRBJ2-7; the match to TRBD2 covers 9 bases. This CDR3 has 15 amino acids. CDR1 is SGDLS, CDR2 YYNGEE, per germline. The V segment lost 2 bases and the J segment 3 bases; nucleotides outside the gene matches: 6. CDR3 DNA sequence: TGTGCCAGCAGCGTTGGCGCGGGAGGGCGCTACGAGCAGTACTTC. It translates to CASSVGAGGRYEQYF.

Worth noting for this clone: The same CDR3 is also encoded by other DNA sequences in this sample. The chain employs TRBV14 and TRBJ2-7, with TRBD1 identical over 7 bases. CDR3 length equals 13 residues. Germline V lookup: CDR1 SGHDN, CDR2 FVKESK. V lost 4 bases and J lost 2; bases outside the gene matches: 2. CDR3 loop: CASSRDRAYEQYF. The CDR3 nucleotides are TGTGCCAGCAGCCGCGACAGGGCCTACGAGCAGTACTTC.

The chain has TRBV6-5 and TRBJ1-2; D is perhaps TRBD1 (5 bases). Trimming pared 1 base from V and 7 bases from J, leaving 16 bases between. Germline CDR1 and CDR2: MNHEY and SVGAGI. This CDR3 has 15 amino acids. This chain's CDR3 is CASSYLTVEGRGYTF. The CDR3 region has the DNA TGTGCCAGCAGTTACTTGACTGTTGAGGGACGTGGCTACACCTTC.

Notes on this clone: This CDR3 is also generated by other DNA sequences in the sample. The J gene is TRBJ2-3, the V gene TRBV7-7; possibly TRBD2 for D (5 bases). This CDR3 is 13 amino acids long. CDR1 is SSHAT and CDR2 is FNYEAQ in the germline V gene (reference sequence). Trimming took off 2 bases at V and 3 bases at J, with 6 bases between the two ends. CDR3 region: CASSLTGTDTQYF. In DNA form, the CDR3 reads TGTGCCAGCAGCTTAACGGGGACAGATACGCAGTATTTT.

The CDR3 sequence is CASSPQTDTQYF. For the CDR3, the DNA is TGTGCCAGCAGCCCACAGACAGATACGCAGTATTTT. This chain connects TRBV7-9 to TRBJ2-3, with D uncertain. The V and J ends lost 5 bases and 3 bases respectively, with 6 bases between them. The germline CDR1 and CDR2 sequences are SEHNR and FQNEAQ (reference sequence). This CDR3 is built from 12 residues.

This clone occurred once. This chain links TRBV19 with TRBJ1-1, with 10 bases identical to TRBD1. From germline, CDR1 is LNHDA and CDR2 SQIVND (reference sequence). CDR3 length: 12 residues. V lost 5 bases, J lost 7 bases, and 1 base stayed unmatched. Written as DNA, the CDR3 is TGTGCCAGTAGTTGGGACAGGGGTGAAGCTTTCTTT. It encodes CASSWDRGEAFF.

J is TRBJ2-7 and V is TRBV6-5; TRBD2 might be the D (5 bases). V lost 6 bases, J lost 0 bases, and 15 bases lay in between. This CDR3 is built from 15 residues. The germline CDR1 and CDR2 sequences are MNHEY and SVGAGI. The CDR3 DNA reads as TGTGCCAGCAGCCCCCCTAGCCGGTACTCCTACGAGCAGTACTTC. Residues: CASSPPSRYSYEQYF.

This clone was counted a few times. J is TRBJ2-7 and V is TRBV5-1, with 10 bases fitting TRBD2. V shed 5 bases and J 1 base; nucleotides not matched to a gene: 6. The length of the CDR3 is 15 residues. CDR1 is SGHRS and CDR2 is YFSETQ in the germline V gene. CDR3 nucleotide sequence: TGCGCCAGCAGGTCAACACTAGCGGGATCCTACGAGCAGTACTTC. It is translated as CASRSTLAGSYEQYF.

The chain employs TRBV7-9 and TRBJ1-5, with a tentative D call TRBD1 (6 bases). The V end was cut by 5 bases, the J end by 0 bases, with 17 bases between. Germline-derived CDR1 and CDR2 are SEHNR and FQNEAQ (reference sequence). This CDR3 has 17 amino acids. CDR3 in amino acids: CASSPWDIRHSNQPQHF. In DNA form, the CDR3 reads TGTGCCAGCAGCCCCTGGGACATTAGACATAGCAATCAGCCCCAGCATTTT.

The chain combines TRBV9 with TRBJ2-1, with no clear D. Trimming left V 1 base short and J 3 bases short, with 8 bases between. CDR3 size: 14 residues. Germline V gives CDR1 SGDLS, CDR2 YYNGEE. CDR3 in DNA: TGTGCCAGCAGCGTAACCATCGGCTACAATGAGCAGTTCTTC. It codes for CASSVTIGYNEQFF.

This chain's CDR3 is CASSDEGLETQYF. DNA for the CDR3: TGTGCCAGCAGTGATGAGGGCCTGGAGACCCAGTACTTC. The chain joins TRBV2 to TRBJ2-5; D might be TRBD2 (5 bases). The V and J ends lost 3 bases and 5 bases respectively, with 10 bases between them. This CDR3 is built from 13 residues. The germline gives CDR1 SNHLY, CDR2 FYNNEI.

Details on this clone: This same CDR3 is encoded by further DNA sequences in the sample. This chain links TRBV6-1 with TRBJ2-5; D might be TRBD2 (5 bases). In germline, CDR1 is MNHNS, CDR2 SASEGT. This CDR3 has 13 residues. The V end was cut by 4 bases, the J end by 1 base, with 7 bases between. The DNA of the CDR3 is TGTGCCAGCAGTGTAGGGAGCCAAGAGACCCAGTACTTC. Translating gives CASSVGSQETQYF.

This chain connects TRBV5-1 to TRBJ1-2; 8 nucleotides agree with TRBD1. The CDR3 runs to 15 residues. With V trimmed by 4 bases and J by 8 bases, 13 bases remained unmatched. CDR1 and CDR2 (germline): SGHRS, YFSETQ. CDR3 nucleotide sequence: TGCGCCAGCAGCCCCGGGGGGCAGGGGGCCAGAGGCTACACCTTC. Translating it yields CASSPGGQGARGYTF.

V is TRBV25-1 and J is TRBJ1-1; no reliable D call. Germline CDR1 MGHDK, CDR2 SYGVNS. This CDR3 is 13 amino acids long. The V end lost 6 bases, the J end lost 5 bases, and 13 bases lay between the germline ends. The CDR3 DNA reads as TGTGCCAGCAGCAAAAAGCCAGCGACTGAAGCTTTCTTT. The encoded protein is CASSKKPATEAFF.

The V and J genes are TRBV6-6 and TRBJ2-7; 7 bases line up with TRBD1. The ends lost 2 bases at V and 5 bases at J; junction bases unmatched: 3. The length of the CDR3 is 13 residues. Looked up from germline, CDR1 is MNHNY and CDR2 is SVGAGI (reference sequence). The CDR3, as DNA: TGTGCCAGCAGTTACAGGGGGCCCGACGAGCAGTACTTC. This sequence encodes CASSYRGPDEQYF.

The rearrangement uses TRBV10-2 and TRBJ2-7, with 11 bases identical to TRBD2. This CDR3 is built from 19 residues. CDR1 is WSHSY, CDR2 SAAADI, per germline. Germline trimming cut 0 bases from V and 2 bases from J; bases unmatched to any gene: 12. This chain's CDR3 is CASSESRLAGGQKAYEQYF. CDR3 in DNA: TGCGCCAGCAGTGAGTCGAGGCTAGCGGGAGGACAGAAGGCCTACGAGCAGTACTTC.

CDR3 in amino acids: CASRGLTELREQYF. In nucleotides, the CDR3 is TGTGCCAGTCGGGGGTTGACAGAGCTACGAGAGCAGTACTTC. V is TRBV19 and J is TRBJ2-7, with D possibly TRBD2 on 6 matching bases. Germline CDR1 reads LNHDA; CDR2 reads SQIVND (reference sequence). V was clipped by 8 bases and J by 7 bases, with 21 bases between them. The CDR3 is 14 amino acids.

The genes are TRBV5-1 and TRBJ2-3, with D maybe TRBD1 (5 bases). The CDR3 is 16 amino acids. The ends were cut back, 4 bases at V and 8 bases at J, with 23 bases in the middle. CDR1 and CDR2 from the germline V gene are SGHRS and YFSETQ. Written as DNA, the CDR3 is TGCGCCAGCAGCCTGGAAGGGGCCGGGCGGCGAGGTACGCAGTATTTT. Translation gives CASSLEGAGRRGTQYF.